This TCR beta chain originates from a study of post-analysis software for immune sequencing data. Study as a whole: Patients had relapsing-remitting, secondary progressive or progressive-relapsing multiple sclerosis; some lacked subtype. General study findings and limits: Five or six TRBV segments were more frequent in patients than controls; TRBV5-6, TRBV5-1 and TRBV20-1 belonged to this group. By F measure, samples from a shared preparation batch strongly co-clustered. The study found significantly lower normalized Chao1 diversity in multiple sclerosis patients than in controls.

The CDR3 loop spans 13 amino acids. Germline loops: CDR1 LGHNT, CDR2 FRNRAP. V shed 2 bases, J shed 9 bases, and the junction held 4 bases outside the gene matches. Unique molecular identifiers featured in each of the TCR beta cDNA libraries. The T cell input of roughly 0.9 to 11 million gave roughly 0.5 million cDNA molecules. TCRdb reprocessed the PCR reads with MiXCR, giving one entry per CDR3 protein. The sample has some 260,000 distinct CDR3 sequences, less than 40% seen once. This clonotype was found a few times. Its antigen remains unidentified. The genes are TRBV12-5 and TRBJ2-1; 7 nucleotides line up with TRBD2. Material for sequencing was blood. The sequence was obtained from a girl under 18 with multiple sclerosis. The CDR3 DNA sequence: TGTGCTAGTGGTTTGTTGCGGGAGAGTGAGCAGTTCTTC. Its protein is CASGLLRESEQFF.